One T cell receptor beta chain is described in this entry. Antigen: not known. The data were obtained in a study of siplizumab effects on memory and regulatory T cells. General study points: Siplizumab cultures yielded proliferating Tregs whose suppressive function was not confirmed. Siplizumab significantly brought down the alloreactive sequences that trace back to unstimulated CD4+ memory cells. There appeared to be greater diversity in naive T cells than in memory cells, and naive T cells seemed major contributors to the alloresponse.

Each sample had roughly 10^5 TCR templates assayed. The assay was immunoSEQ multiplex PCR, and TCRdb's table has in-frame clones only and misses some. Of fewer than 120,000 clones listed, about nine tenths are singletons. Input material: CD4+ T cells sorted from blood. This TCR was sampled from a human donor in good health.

CDR3 residues: CASSSEGRADTQYF. In nucleotides, the CDR3 is TGCGCCAGCAGCTCGGAAGGAAGGGCAGATACGCAGTATTTT. The chain recombines TRBV5-1 with TRBJ2-3; the D is unclear. Germline lookup yields CDR1 SGHRS and CDR2 YFSETQ. The CDR3 is made up of 14 amino acids. Deletions cut 3 bases from V and 4 bases from J, with 12 bases between.